This is a list of T cell receptor beta chains from one sample in a study of control samples from healthy donors and cancer patients. The protocol was immunoSEQ multiplex PCR, while the TCRdb copy is restricted to in-frame clones and leaves out a portion. The sample includes about 85,000 clones, about 89% of them seen just once. Sequenced: blood. These receptors originate from a woman aged 55 to 70 in good health. Both conserved end residues are trimmed from each CDR3.

V gene	J gene	CDR3 protein
TRBV7-9	TRBJ1-4	ASSFGTGIGEKLF
TRBV7-9	TRBJ1-2	ASSLEWGLYSHGYT
TRBV18	TRBJ2-5	ASSHLGRQETQY
TRBV24-1	TRBJ2-3	ATSGPRLAGAGDTQY
TRBV6-6	TRBJ1-6	ASSSGGNNSPLH
TRBV10-1	TRBJ2-1	ASSTLAGTGGNEQF
TRBV24-1	TRBJ2-1	ATSDKTGTGNNEQF
TRBV7-8	TRBJ1-2	ASSSNNYGYT
TRBV18	TRBJ2-1	ASSTLAGVVHNEQF
TRBV19	TRBJ2-1	ASSIGWEPNNEQF
TRBV6-1	TRBJ1-6	ASSESHYNSPLH
TRBV5-1	TRBJ2-5	ASSLGMGLAVETQY
TRBV11-3	TRBJ1-1	ASSLRTGGLNTEAF
TRBV19	TRBJ1-4	ASSISGQSNEKLF
TRBV11-2	TRBJ1-1	ASSSVRGPWNTEAF
TRBV2	TRBJ1-5	ASSVGQDYSNQPQH
TRBV2	TRBJ1-5	ASSVSGLPQH
TRBV5-1	TRBJ1-1	ASSYPGRQDTEAF
TRBV5-4	TRBJ2-7	ASSWGLAGGRIFREQY
TRBV7-9	TRBJ2-1	ASSSTSGRAEFNEQF
TRBV7-6	TRBJ2-7	ASSLSSGGGASEQY
TRBV5-1	TRBJ2-7	ASSPITGAYEQY
TRBV6-5	TRBJ1-5	ASSYSMGGSNQPQH
TRBV5-6	TRBJ1-1	ASSTRVGARTTEAF
TRBV9	TRBJ1-1	ASSKGVGGAEAF
TRBV5-4	TRBJ2-5	ASSPAGEGEETQY
TRBV4-1	TRBJ1-1	ASSRRLNTEAF
TRBV28	TRBJ2-1	ASSRQGPYNEQF
TRBV11-3	TRBJ2-7	ASSLGLAIGGLDEQY
TRBV5-1	TRBJ1-2	ASSSTYRGNYGYT
TRBV29-1	TRBJ2-7	SVEGAGGPGEQY
TRBV29-1	TRBJ1-1	SVGHLNTEAF
TRBV2	TRBJ2-1	ASSGTGGAGNEQF
TRBV24-1	TRBJ2-2	ATRTQGGELF
TRBV5-8	TRBJ2-3	ASSFDGRRTDTQY
TRBV6-1	TRBJ2-7	ASSDPPKGREYEQY
TRBV5-1	TRBJ2-2	ASSQRLAGDTGELF
TRBV7-9	TRBJ2-3	ASSLDGQTTQY
TRBV21-1	TRBJ2-7	ASSKGNRGNYEQY
TRBV5-1	TRBJ2-7	ASSYGPGQLSYEQY
TRBV4-1	TRBJ1-3	ASSQTGGSGNTIY
TRBV3-1/TRBV3-2	TRBJ2-7	ASSQGEGRTFEQY
TRBV28	TRBJ1-1	ASSTWTGSSDTEAF
TRBV5-4	TRBJ2-2	ASSLGITGELF
TRBV5-1	TRBJ2-3	ASSKNSGGTSTDTQY
TRBV7-2	TRBJ2-6	ASSLAVSGANVLT
TRBV19	TRBJ1-5	ASSIAHGQPQH
TRBV3-1/TRBV3-2	TRBJ1-1	ASSHREMNTEAF
TRBV29-1	TRBJ2-4	SVEPGTGRNIQY
TRBV3-1/TRBV3-2	TRBJ1-5	ASSQNQGNQPQH
TRBV28	TRBJ2-2	ASRGGGSGGLTGELF
TRBV29-1	TRBJ2-1	SVILAGYNEQF
TRBV5-7	TRBJ1-4	ASSKGQGVEKLF
TRBV4-3	TRBJ1-5	ASSQGVNQPQH
TRBV10-3	TRBJ1-2	AISGTGMPPGYT
TRBV30	TRBJ2-7	AWSTSRTSPEQY
TRBV23-1	TRBJ2-1	ARIELAGNNEQF
TRBV5-1	TRBJ2-1	ASSRRGNGNEQF
TRBV28	TRBJ1-4	AAGTGDEKLF
TRBV19	TRBJ1-1	ASSSPLRAQNTEAF